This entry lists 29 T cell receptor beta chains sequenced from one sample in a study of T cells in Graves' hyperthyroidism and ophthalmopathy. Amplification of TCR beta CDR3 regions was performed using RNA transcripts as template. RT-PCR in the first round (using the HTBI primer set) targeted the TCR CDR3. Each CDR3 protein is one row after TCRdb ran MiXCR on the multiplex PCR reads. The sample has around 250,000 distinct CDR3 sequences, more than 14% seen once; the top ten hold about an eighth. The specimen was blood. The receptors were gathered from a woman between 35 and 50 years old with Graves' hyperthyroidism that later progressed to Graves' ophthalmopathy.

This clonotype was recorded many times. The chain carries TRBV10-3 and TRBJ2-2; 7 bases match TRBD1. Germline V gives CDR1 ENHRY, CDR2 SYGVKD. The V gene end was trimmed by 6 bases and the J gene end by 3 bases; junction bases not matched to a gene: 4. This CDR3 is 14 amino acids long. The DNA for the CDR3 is TGTGCCATCAGAGAGGGACAGTACACCGGGGAGCTGTTTTTT. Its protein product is CAIREGQYTGELFF.

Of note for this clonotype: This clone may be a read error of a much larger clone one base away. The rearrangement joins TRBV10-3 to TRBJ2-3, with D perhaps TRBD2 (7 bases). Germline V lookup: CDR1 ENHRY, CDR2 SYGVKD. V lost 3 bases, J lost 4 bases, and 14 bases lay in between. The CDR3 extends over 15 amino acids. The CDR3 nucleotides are TGTGCCATCAGTGACCCTAGGGGGAGGGCAGATACGCAGTATTTT. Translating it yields CAISDPRGRADTQYF.

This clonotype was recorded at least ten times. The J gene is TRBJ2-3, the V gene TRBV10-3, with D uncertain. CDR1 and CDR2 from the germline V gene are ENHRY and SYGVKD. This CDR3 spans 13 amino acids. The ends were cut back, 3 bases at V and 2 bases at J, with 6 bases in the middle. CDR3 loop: CAISETFTDTQYF. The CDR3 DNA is TGTGCCATCAGTGAAACTTTCACAGATACGCAGTATTTT.

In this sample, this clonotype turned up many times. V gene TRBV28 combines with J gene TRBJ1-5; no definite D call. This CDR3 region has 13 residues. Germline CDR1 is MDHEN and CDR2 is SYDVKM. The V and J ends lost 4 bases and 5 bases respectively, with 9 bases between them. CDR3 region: CASSSNRYQPQHF. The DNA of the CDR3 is TGTGCCAGCAGTTCCAATAGGTATCAGCCCCAGCATTTT.

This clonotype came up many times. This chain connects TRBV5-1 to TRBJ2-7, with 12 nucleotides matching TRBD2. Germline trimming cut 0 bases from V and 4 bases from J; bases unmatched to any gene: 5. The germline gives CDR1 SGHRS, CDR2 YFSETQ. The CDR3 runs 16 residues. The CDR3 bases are TGCGCCAGCAGCTTGGGGCTAGCGGGAGGGCCTTACGAGCAGTACTTC. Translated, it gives CASSLGLAGGPYEQYF. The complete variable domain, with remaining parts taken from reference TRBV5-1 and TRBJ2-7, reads KAGVTQTPRYLIKTRGQQVTLSCSPISGHRSVSWYQQTPGQGLQFLFEYFSETQRNKGNFPGRFSGRQFSNSRSEMNVSTLELGDSALYLCASSLGLAGGPYEQYFGPGTRLTVT.

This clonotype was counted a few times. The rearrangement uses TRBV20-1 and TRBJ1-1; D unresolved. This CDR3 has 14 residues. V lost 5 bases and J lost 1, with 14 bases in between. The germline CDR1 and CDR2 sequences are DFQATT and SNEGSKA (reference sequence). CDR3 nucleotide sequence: TGCAGTGCTTCTCCTGGAGGGAAGAACACTGAAGCTTTCTTT. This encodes CSASPGGKNTEAFF.

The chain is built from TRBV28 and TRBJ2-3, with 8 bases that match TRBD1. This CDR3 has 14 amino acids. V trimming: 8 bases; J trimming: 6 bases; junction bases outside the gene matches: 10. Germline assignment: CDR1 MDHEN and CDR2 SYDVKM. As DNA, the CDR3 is TGTGCCAGCTTACCCGGGACAGGAATCGATACGCAGTATTTT. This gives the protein CASLPGTGIDTQYF.

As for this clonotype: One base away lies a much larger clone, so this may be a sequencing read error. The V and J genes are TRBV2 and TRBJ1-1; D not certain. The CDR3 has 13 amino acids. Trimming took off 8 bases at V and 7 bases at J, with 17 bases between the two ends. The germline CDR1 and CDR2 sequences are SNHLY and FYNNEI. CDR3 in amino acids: CASGKLPGVEAFF. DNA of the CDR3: TGTGCCAGCGGTAAATTGCCAGGCGTTGAAGCTTTCTTT. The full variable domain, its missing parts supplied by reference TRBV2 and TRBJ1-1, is EPEVTQTPSHQVTQMGQEVILRCVPISNHLYFYWYRQILGQKVEFLVSFYNNEISEKSEIFDDQFSVERPDGSNFTLKIRSTKLEDSAMYFCASGKLPGVEAFFGQGTRLTVV.

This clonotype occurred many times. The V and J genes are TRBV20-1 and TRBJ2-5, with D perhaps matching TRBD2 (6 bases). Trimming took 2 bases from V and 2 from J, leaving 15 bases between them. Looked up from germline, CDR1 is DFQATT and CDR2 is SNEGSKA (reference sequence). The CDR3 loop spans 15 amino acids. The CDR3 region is CSARPYSGMQETQYF. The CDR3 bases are TGCAGTGCTAGACCGTATAGCGGAATGCAAGAGACCCAGTACTTC.

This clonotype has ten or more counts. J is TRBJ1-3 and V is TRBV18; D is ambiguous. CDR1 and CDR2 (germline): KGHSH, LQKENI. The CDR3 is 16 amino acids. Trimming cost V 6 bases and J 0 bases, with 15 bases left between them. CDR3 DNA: TGTGCCAGCTCCCCCGTTGAGGGCTTCTCTGGAAACACCATATATTTT. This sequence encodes CASSPVEGFSGNTIYF.

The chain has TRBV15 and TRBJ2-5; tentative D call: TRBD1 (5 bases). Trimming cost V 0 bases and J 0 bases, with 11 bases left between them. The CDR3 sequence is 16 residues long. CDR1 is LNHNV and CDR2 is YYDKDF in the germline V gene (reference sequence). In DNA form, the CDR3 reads TGTGCCACCAGCAGAGAAGTATTGGACAACCAAGAGACCCAGTACTTC. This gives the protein CATSREVLDNQETQYF.

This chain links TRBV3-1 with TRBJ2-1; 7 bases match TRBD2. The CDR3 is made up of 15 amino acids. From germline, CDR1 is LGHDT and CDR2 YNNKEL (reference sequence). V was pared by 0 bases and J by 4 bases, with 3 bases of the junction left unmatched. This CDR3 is CASSQDTSAYNEQFF. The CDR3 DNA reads TGTGCCAGCAGCCAAGACACTAGCGCTTACAATGAGCAGTTCTTC.

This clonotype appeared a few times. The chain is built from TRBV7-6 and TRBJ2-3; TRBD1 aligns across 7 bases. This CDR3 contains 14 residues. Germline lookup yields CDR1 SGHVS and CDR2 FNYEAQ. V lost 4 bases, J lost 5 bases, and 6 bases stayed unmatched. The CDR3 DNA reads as TGTGCCAGCAGCTCGACAGGGATCGGAGATACGCAGTATTTT. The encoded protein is CASSSTGIGDTQYF. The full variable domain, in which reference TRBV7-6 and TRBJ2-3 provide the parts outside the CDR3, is GAGVSQSPRYKVTKRGQDVALRCDPISGHVSLYWYRQALGQGPEFLTYFNYEAQQDKSGLPNDRFSAERPEGSISTLTIQRTEQRDSAMYRCASSSTGIGDTQYFGPGTRLTVL.

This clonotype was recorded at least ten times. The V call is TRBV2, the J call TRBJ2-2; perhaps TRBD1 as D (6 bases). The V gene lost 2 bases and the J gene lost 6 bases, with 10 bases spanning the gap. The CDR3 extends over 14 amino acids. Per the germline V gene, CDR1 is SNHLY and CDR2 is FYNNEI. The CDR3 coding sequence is TGTGCCAGCAGTGAATTTTACAGGGCCGGGGAGCTGTTTTTT. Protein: CASSEFYRAGELFF.

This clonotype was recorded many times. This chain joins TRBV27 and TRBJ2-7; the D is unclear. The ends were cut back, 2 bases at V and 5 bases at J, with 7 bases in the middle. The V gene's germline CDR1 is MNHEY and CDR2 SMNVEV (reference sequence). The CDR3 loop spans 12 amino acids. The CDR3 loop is CASSLDLHEQYF. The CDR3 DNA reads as TGTGCCAGCAGTTTAGACTTACACGAGCAGTACTTC.

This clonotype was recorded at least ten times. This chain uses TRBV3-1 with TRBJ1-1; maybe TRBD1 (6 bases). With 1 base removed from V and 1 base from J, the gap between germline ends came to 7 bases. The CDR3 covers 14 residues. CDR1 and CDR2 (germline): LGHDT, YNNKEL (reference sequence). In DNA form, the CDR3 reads TGTGCCAGCAGCCAAGGGACAGCGAACACTGAAGCTTTCTTT. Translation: CASSQGTANTEAFF.

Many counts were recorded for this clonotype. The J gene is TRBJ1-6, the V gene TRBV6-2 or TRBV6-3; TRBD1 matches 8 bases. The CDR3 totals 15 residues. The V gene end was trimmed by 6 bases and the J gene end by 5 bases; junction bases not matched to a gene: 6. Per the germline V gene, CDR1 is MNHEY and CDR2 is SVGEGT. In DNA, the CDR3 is TGTGCCAGCAGCCCCCAGGACAGGGATAATTCACCCCTCCACTTT. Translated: CASSPQDRDNSPLHF.

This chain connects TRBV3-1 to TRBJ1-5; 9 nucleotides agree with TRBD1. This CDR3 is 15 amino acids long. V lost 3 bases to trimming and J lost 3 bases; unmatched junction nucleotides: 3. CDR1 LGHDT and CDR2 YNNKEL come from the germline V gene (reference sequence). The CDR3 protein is CASSQGTGHNQPQHF. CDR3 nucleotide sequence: TGTGCCAGCAGCCAGGGGACAGGGCACAATCAGCCCCAGCATTTT.

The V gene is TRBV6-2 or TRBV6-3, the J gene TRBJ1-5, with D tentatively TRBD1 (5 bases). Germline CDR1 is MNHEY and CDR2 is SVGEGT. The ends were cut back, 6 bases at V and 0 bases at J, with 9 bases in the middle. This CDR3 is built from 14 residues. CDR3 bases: TGTGCCAGCAGAGGGACCGCTAGCAATCAGCCCCAGCATTTT. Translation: CASRGTASNQPQHF.

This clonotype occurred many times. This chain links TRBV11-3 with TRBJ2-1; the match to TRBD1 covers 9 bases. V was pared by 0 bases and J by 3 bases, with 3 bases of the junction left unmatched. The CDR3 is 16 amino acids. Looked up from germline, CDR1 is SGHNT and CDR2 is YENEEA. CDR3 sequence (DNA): TGTGCCAGCAGCTTAGAGTACAGGGGGCTCTACAATGAGCAGTTCTTC. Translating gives CASSLEYRGLYNEQFF.

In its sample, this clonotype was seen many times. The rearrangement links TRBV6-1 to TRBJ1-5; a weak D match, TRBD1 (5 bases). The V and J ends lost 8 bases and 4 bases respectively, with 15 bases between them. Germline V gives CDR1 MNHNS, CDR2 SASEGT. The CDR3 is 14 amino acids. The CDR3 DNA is TGTGCCAGCCTGCCCACACAGGCGAATCAGCCCCAGCATTTT. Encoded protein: CASLPTQANQPQHF.

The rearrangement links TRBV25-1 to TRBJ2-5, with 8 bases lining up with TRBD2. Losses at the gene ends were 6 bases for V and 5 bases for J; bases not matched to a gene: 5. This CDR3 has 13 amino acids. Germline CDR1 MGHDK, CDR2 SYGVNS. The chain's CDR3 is CASSRGGVETQYF. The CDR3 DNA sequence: TGTGCCAGCAGCCGGGGGGGGGTTGAGACCCAGTACTTC.

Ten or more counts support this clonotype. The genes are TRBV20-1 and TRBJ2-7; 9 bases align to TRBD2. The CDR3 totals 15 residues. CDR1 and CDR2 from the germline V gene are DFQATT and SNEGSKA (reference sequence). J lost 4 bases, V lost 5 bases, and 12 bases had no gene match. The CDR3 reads CSASDLAGASYEQYF. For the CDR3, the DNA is TGCAGTGCTTCTGATTTAGCGGGAGCCAGTTACGAGCAGTACTTC.

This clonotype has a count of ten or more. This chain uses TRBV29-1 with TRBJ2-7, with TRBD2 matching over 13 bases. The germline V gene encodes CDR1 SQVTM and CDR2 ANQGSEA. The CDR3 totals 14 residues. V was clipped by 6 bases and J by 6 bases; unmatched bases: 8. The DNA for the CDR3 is TGCAGCGTGGGGAGGGGGACTAGCGGGACCGAGCAGTACTTC. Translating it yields CSVGRGTSGTEQYF.

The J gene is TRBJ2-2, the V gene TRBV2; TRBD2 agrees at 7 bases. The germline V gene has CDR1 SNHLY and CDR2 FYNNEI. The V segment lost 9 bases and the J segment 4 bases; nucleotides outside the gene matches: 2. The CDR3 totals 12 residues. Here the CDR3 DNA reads TGTGCCAGTGGGGAGGGCACCGGGGAGCTGTTTTTT. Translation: CASGEGTGELFF.

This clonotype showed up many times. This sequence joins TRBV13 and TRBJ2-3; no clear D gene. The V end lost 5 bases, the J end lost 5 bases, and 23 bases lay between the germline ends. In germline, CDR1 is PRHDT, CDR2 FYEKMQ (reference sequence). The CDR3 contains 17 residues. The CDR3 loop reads CASSRNLDFVKLDTQYF. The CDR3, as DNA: TGTGCCAGCAGCCGCAACCTAGATTTTGTCAAGTTAGATACGCAGTATTTT.

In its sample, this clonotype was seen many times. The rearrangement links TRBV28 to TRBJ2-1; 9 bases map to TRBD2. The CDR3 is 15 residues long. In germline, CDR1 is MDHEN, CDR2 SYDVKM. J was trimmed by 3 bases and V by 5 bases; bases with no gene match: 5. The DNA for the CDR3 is TGTGCCAGCAGTACCGAGCGGGAGGTCTACAATGAGCAGTTCTTC. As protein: CASSTEREVYNEQFF.

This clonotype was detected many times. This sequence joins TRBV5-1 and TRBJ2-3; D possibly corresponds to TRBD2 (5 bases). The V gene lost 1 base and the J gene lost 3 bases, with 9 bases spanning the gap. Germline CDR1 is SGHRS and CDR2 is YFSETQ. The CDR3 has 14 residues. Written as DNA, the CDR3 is TGCGCCAGCAGCTTGTGGCCGGGAACAGATACGCAGTATTTT. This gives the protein CASSLWPGTDTQYF. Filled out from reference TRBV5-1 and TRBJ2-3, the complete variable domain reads KAGVTQTPRYLIKTRGQQVTLSCSPISGHRSVSWYQQTPGQGLQFLFEYFSETQRNKGNFPGRFSGRQFSNSRSEMNVSTLELGDSALYLCASSLWPGTDTQYFGPGTRLTVL.

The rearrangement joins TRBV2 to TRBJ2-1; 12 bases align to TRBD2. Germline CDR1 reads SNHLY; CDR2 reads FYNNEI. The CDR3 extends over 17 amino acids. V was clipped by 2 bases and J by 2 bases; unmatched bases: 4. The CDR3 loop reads CASSEWTSGTTYNEQFF. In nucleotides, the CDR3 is TGTGCCAGCAGTGAATGGACTAGCGGGACTACCTACAATGAGCAGTTCTTC.